This is a list of T cell receptor beta chains from one sample in a study of PD-L1 blockade in urothelial cancer. Assay: immunoSEQ multiplex PCR; the TCRdb copy retains only in-frame clones and omits some. The sample includes 100,000 to 150,000 clones, about 81% of them seen just once. The sample consisted of PBMCs, taken around atezolizumab (anti-PD-L1) treatment. All receptors derive from a man over 45 with urothelial cancer. The CDR3 runs from the conserved cysteine through the conserved F or W. The order of the fields is V gene, D gene, J gene, clone size, CDR3 protein, CDR3 DNA. D genes are given only for firm matches. Expanded clones get a size class; other rows say once, few or many, or leave the size out.

v_gene: TRBV7-8; d_gene: TRBD2; j_gene: TRBJ2-5; abundance: .; CDR3aa: CASSFLAGREETQYF; CDR3nt: TGTGCCAGCAGCTTCCTAGCGGGGAGAGAGGAGACCCAGTACTTC
v_gene: TRBV5-1; d_gene: TRBD2; j_gene: TRBJ2-1; abundance: .; CDR3aa: CASSVTSGSSGEQFF; CDR3nt: TGCGCCAGCAGCGTGACTAGCGGGAGCTCGGGTGAGCAGTTCTTC
v_gene: TRBV30; d_gene: TRBD1; j_gene: TRBJ1-1; abundance: few; CDR3aa: CAFDFDRAKTEAFF; CDR3nt: TGTGCCTTCGACTTCGACAGGGCCAAGACTGAAGCTTTCTTT
v_gene: TRBV7-2; d_gene: TRBD2; j_gene: TRBJ2-7; abundance: .; CDR3aa: CASSLVPGGHYEQYF; CDR3nt: TGTGCCAGCAGCTTAGTTCCGGGGGGGCACTACGAGCAGTACTTC
v_gene: TRBV19; d_gene: TRBD2; j_gene: TRBJ2-6; abundance: .; CDR3aa: CASSGLRAGGSAGANVLTF; CDR3nt: TGTGCCAGTTCAGGGCTTAGGGCGGGAGGTTCCGCGGGGGCCAACGTCCTGACTTTC
v_gene: TRBV29-1; d_gene: .; j_gene: TRBJ1-3; abundance: .; CDR3aa: CSVAIQGGGNTIYF; CDR3nt: TGCAGCGTTGCAATCCAGGGCGGTGGAAACACCATATATTTT
v_gene: TRBV15; d_gene: .; j_gene: TRBJ1-4; abundance: .; CDR3aa: CATSRDRTAGEKLFF; CDR3nt: TGTGCCACCAGCAGAGACAGGACGGCGGGTGAAAAACTGTTTTTT
v_gene: TRBV6-1; d_gene: .; j_gene: TRBJ2-7; abundance: .; CDR3aa: CASSEEGFPYEQYF; CDR3nt: TGTGCCAGCAGTGAAGAGGGGTTCCCCTACGAGCAGTACTTC
v_gene: TRBV5-1; d_gene: TRBD2; j_gene: TRBJ2-3; abundance: .; CDR3aa: CASSLPPGLAPSTDTQYF; CDR3nt: TGCGCCAGCAGCTTGCCGCCCGGACTAGCGCCTAGCACAGATACGCAGTATTTT
v_gene: TRBV9; d_gene: TRBD2; j_gene: TRBJ2-5; abundance: .; CDR3aa: CASSASFTGGETQYF; CDR3nt: TGTGCCAGCAGCGCCTCCTTCACGGGGGGGGAGACCCAGTACTTC
v_gene: TRBV5-4; d_gene: TRBD2; j_gene: TRBJ2-7; abundance: .; CDR3aa: CASSPKSGRAGEQYF; CDR3nt: TGTGCCAGCAGCCCCAAGAGCGGGAGGGCCGGGGAGCAGTACTTC